This TCR beta chain comes out of a study of cytomegalovirus exposure and HLA in healthy donors. Notes on the study in general: In a later analysis, parvovirus B19, influenza, CMV and Epstein-Barr virus appeared linked to several top co-occurrence clusters.

In germline, CDR1 is SNHLY, CDR2 FYNNEI. The CDR3 runs to 12 residues. The V gene lost 7 bases and the J gene lost 6 bases, with 7 bases spanning the gap. The study ran its PCR with 60 Vbeta and 13 Jbeta primers. Sequencing was performed with immunoSEQ multiplex PCR; in TCRdb, only in-frame clones are kept and a portion is missing. The top ten hold 11% of the sample, which has some 65,000 clones, around 68% seen once. This clone appeared a single time. Its antigen remains unidentified. This rearrangement joins TRBV2 to TRBJ1-6; D not resolved. The TCR originated in a woman aged 25 to 45 in good health and CMV-seronegative. Sequencing was done on a sample of PBMCs. The CDR3 here is CASTTGNSPLHF. The DNA for the CDR3 is TGTGCCAGCACCACGGGTAATTCACCCCTCCACTTT.